This TCR beta chain stems from a study of cytomegalovirus exposure and HLA in healthy donors. Regarding the study as a whole: The authors assumed roughly uniform sequencing depth across donors for presence/absence analyses. Association of 16,951 TCR beta sequences with HLA alleles was found at 0.05 false discovery rate in a later analysis.

About this clone itself: Its antigen is not identified.

The PCR employed 60 Vbeta primers together with 13 Jbeta primers. Methods used by the authors: In a later analysis, of around 83 million unique beta chains, 9 million to 11 million appeared in at least two donors. Here immunoSEQ multiplex PCR was the method, and the copy in TCRdb shows in-frame clones only, minus some. D and trimming come from the DNA, and the V and J calls and clone size come from that table. Of under 110,000 clones detected, 60% to 75% appear once; the ten largest clones hold more than 9%. The germline V gene has CDR1 MGHRA and CDR2 YSYEKL. This CDR3 is built from 19 residues. The V segment lost 0 bases and the J segment 0 bases; nucleotides outside the gene matches: 10.

The specimen sequenced was PBMCs. The TCR comes from a man aged 50 to 59 in good health and CMV-seronegative. The V and J genes are TRBV4-1 and TRBJ2-4, with 8 bases fitting TRBD2. CDR3 nucleotide sequence: TGCGCCAGCAGCCAAGAACGGGGGGGTGAAGGATTAGCCAAAAACATTCAGTACTTC. Translation gives CASSQERGGEGLAKNIQYF.